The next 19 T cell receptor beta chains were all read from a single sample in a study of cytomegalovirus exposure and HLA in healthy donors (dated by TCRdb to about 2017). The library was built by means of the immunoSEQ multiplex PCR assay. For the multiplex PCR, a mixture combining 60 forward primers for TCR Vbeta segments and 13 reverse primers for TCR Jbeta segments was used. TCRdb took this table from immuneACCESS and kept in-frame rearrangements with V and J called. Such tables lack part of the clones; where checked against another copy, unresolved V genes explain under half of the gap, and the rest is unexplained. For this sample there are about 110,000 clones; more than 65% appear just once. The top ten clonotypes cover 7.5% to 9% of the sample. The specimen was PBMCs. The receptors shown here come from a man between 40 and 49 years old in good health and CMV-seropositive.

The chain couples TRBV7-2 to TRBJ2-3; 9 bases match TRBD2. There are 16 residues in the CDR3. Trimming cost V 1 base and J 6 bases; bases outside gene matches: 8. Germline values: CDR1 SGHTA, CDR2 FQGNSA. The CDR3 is CASSLVAGGGRDTQYF. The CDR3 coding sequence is TGTGCCAGCAGCTTAGTTGCGGGAGGGGGCAGGGATACGCAGTATTTT.

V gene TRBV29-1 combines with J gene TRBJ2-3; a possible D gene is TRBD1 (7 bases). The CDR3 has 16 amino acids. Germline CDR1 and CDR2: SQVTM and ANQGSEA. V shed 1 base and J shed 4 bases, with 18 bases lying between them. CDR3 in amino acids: CSVEVGGGRGSDTQYF. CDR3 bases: TGCAGCGTTGAAGTTGGAGGGGGCAGGGGATCAGATACGCAGTATTTT.

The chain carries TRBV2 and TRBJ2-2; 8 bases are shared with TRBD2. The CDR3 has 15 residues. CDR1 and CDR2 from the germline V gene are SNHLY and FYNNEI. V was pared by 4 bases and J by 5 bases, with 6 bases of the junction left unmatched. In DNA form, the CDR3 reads TGTGCCAGCAGTGTGGGACTAGAAGGGACCGGGGAGCTGTTTTTT. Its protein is CASSVGLEGTGELFF.

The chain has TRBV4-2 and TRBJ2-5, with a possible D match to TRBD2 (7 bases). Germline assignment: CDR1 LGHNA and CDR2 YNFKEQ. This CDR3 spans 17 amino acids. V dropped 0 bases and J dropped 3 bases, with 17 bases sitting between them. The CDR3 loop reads CASSQDSSGGLEETQYF. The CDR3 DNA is TGTGCCAGCAGCCAAGATAGTTCGGGGGGCCTAGAAGAGACCCAGTACTTC.

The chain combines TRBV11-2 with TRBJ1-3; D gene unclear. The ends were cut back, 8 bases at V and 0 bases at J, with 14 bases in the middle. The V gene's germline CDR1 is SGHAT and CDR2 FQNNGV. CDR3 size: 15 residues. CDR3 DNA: TGTGCCAGCTCTCTATTCTCCCTCTCTGGAAACACCATATATTTT. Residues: CASSLFSLSGNTIYF.

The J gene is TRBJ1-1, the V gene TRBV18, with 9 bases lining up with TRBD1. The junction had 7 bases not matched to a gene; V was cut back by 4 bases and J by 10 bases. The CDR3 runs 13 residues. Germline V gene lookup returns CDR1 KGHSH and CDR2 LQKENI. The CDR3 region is CASSLGQGSGAFF. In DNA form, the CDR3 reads TGTGCCAGCTCACTGGGACAGGGATCGGGAGCTTTCTTT.

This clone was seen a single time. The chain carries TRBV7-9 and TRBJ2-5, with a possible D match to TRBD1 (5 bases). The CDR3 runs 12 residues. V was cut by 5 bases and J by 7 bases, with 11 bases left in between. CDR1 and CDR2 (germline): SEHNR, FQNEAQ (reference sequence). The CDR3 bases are TGTGCCAGCAGCCCCTTCCAGGGGACCCAGTACTTC. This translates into CASSPFQGTQYF.

CDR3 nucleotide sequence: TGTGCCAGCAGCCCCGCGACTAGCGGGGCTAGGAATGAGCAGTTCTTC. Its translation: CASSPATSGARNEQFF. The V gene is TRBV7-8, the J gene TRBJ2-1, with 11 nucleotides matching TRBD2. The CDR3 has 16 residues. Germline loops: CDR1 SGHVS, CDR2 FQNEAQ. With V trimmed by 5 bases and J by 7 bases, 10 bases remained unmatched.

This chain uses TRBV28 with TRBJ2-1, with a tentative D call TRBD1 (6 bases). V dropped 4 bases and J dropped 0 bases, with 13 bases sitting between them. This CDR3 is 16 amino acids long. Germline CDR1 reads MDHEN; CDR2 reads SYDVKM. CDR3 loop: CASSSRTAASYNEQFF. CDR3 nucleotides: TGTGCCAGCAGTTCACGGACAGCGGCCTCCTACAATGAGCAGTTCTTC.

The DNA for the CDR3 is TGTGCCAGCAGCCCGGGGGGCACAGCGAACAATGAGCAGTTCTTC. This codes for CASSPGGTANNEQFF. J is TRBJ2-1 and V is TRBV11-3; a weak D match, TRBD2 (7 bases). The CDR3 totals 15 residues. Germline V gives CDR1 SGHNT, CDR2 YENEEA. Trimming cost V 5 bases and J 5 bases, with 16 bases left between them. Using reference TRBV11-3 and TRBJ2-1 for the parts outside the CDR3, the full variable domain is EAGVVQSPRYKIIEKKQPVAFWCNPISGHNTLYWYLQNLGQGPELLIRYENEEAVDDSQLPKDRFSAERLKGVDSTLKIQPAELGDSAVYLCASSPGGTANNEQFFGPGTRLTVL.

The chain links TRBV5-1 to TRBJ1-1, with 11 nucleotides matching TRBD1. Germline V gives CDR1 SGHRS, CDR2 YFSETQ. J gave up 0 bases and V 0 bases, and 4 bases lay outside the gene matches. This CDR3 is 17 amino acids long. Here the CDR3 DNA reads TGCGCCAGCAGCTTGGTAGGGACAGGGGGGATGAACACTGAAGCTTTCTTT. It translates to CASSLVGTGGMNTEAFF.

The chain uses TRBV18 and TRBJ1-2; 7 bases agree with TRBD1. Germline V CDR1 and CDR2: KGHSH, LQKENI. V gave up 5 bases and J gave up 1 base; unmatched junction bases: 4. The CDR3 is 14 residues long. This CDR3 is CASSNRQGNYGYTF. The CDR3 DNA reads TGTGCCAGCTCAAACCGACAGGGTAACTATGGCTACACCTTC.

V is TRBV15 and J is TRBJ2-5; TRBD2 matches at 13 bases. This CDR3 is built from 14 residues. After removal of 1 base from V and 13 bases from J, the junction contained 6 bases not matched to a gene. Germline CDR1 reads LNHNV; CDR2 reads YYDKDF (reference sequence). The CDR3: CATSRGTSGRAAYF. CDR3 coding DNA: TGTGCCACCAGCAGAGGAACTAGCGGGAGGGCCGCGTACTTC.

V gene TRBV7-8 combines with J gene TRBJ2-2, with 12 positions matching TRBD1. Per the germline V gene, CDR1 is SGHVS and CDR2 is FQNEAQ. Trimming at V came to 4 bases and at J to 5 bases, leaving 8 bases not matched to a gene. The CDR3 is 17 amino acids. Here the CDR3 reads CASSSPRDRGRTGELFF. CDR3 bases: TGTGCCAGCAGCTCGCCCCGGGACAGGGGGCGGACCGGGGAGCTGTTTTTT.

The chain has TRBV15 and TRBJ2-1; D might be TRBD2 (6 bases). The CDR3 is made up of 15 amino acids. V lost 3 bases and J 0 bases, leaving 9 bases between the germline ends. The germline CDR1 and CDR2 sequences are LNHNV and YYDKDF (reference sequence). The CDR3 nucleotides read TGTGCCACCAGCAGGGAGGGGAGCTCCTACAATGAGCAGTTCTTC. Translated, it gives CATSREGSSYNEQFF.

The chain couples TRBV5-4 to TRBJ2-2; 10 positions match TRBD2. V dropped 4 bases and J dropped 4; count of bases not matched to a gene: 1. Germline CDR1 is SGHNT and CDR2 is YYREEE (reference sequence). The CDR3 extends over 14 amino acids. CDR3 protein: CASSTSGTTGELFF. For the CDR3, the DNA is TGTGCCAGCAGCACTAGCGGGACCACCGGGGAGCTGTTTTTT.

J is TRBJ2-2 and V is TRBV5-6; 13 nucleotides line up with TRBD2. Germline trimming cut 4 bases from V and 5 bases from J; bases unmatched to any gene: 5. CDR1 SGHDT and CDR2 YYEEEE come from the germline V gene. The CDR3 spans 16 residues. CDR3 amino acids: CASSGTSGIKTGELFF. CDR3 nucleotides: TGTGCCAGCAGCGGGACTAGCGGGATAAAAACCGGGGAGCTGTTTTTT. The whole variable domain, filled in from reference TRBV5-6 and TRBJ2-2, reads DAGVTQSPTHLIKTRGQQVTLRCSPKSGHDTVSWYQQALGQGPQFIFQYYEEEERQRGNFPDRFSGHQFPNYSSELNVNALLLGDSALYLCASSGTSGIKTGELFFGEGSRLTVL.

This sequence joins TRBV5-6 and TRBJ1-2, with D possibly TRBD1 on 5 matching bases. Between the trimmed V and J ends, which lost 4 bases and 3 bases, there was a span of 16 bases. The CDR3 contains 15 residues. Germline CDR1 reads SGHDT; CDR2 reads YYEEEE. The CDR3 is CASSRGFGTDYGYTF. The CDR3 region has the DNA TGTGCCAGCAGCCGGGGGTTTGGGACCGACTATGGCTACACCTTC.

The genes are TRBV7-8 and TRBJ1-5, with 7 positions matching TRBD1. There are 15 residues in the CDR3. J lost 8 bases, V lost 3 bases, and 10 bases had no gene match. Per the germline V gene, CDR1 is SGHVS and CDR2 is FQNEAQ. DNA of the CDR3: TGTGCCAGCAGCTTGGGGAACAGGGGCCGCGAGCCCCAGCATTTT. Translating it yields CASSLGNRGREPQHF.